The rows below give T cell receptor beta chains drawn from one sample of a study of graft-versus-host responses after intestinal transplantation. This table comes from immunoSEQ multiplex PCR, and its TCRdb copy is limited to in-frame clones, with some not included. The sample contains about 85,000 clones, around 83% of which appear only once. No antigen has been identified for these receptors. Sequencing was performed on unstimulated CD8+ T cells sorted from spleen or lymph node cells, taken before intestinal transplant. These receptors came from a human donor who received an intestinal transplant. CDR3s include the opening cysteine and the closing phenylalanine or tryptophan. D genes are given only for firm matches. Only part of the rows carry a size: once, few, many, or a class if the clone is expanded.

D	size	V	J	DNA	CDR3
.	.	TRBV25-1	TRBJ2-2	TGTGCCAGCAGTGCGGGACGCACCGGGGAGCTGTTTTTT	CASSAGRTGELFF
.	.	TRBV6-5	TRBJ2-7	TGTGCCAGCAGTTTGGGTGACGAGCAGTACTTC	CASSLGDEQYF
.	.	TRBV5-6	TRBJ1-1	TGTGCCAGCAGCATAGGGACGGAACCGAACACTGAAGCTTTCTTT	CASSIGTEPNTEAFF
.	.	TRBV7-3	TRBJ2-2	TGTGCCAGCAGCCCCCAGGGGTCCGGGGAGCTGTTTTTT	CASSPQGSGELFF
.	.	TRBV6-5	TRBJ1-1	TGTGCCAGCAGTTACTCATTGTTTCTTATGAACACTGAAGCTTTCTTT	CASSYSLFLMNTEAFF
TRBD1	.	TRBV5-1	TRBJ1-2	TGCGCCAGCAGCACCGGGACAGGGCCCTCTAACTATGGCTACACCTTC	CASSTGTGPSNYGYTF
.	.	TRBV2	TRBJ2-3	TGTGCCACGAAAGACCCGGCTAGCACAGATACGCAGTATTTT	CATKDPASTDTQYF
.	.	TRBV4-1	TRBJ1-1	TGCGCCAGCAGCCAACCCGATGCGAACACTGAAGCTTTCTTT	CASSQPDANTEAFF
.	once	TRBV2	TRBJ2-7	TGTGCCAGCAGGGCCGGGACGGAGTACGAGCAGTACTTC	CASRAGTEYEQYF
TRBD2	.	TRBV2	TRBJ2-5	TGTGCCAGCCTCCTTAGCGGGGGGGCAGGAGAGACCCAGTACTTC	CASLLSGGAGETQYF
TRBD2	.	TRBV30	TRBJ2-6	TGTGCCTGGGCTAGCGGGACCTCCTCTGGGGCCAACGTCCTGACTTTC	CAWASGTSSGANVLTF
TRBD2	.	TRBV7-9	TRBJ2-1	TGTGCCAGCAGCTCGTCCGGGACTAGAAACAATGAGCAGTTCTTC	CASSSSGTRNNEQFF
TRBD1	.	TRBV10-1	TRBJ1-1	TGCGCCATCCCTCGACAGGGGAGGAGAATAGGCACTGAAGCTTTCTTT	CAIPRQGRRIGTEAFF
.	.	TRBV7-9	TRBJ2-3	TGTGCCAGCACTCCAATCCTGTATGATACGCAGTATTTT	CASTPILYDTQYF
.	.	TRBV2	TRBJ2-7	TGTGCCAGCAGCGGCGGGGAGCAGTACTTC	CASSGGEQYF
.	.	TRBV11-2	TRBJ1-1	TGTGCCAGCACAGGGACCATCAACACTGAAGCTTTCTTT	CASTGTINTEAFF